A selection of T cell receptor beta chains follows, all from one sample in a study of beta chain features in type 1 diabetes. Using immunoSEQ multiplex PCR, the repertoire was profiled, and TCRdb retains in-frame clones only, with some absent. Seen here are hundreds of thousands of clones, around 15% observed once, and the top ten hold roughly 0.04%. Sequenced input: naive CD4+ T cells from blood. These receptors were obtained from a young man with type 1 diabetes. Each CDR3 is given with its conserved first and last residue. D genes are given only for firm matches. Some rows mark clone size as missing; the rest say once, few, many or name a class of expanded clone.

V gene	D gene	J gene	clone size	CDR3 protein	CDR3 DNA
TRBV4-3	NA	TRBJ1-2	few	CASSQDSAGSNYGYTF	TGCGCCAGCAGCCAAGATTCCGCAGGATCAAACTATGGCTACACCTTC
TRBV9	NA	TRBJ2-3	NA	CASSVEGYTDTQYF	TGTGCCAGCAGCGTAGAAGGATACACAGATACGCAGTATTTT
TRBV14	NA	TRBJ2-2	few	CASSQIPTSGELFF	TGTGCCAGCAGCCAGATCCCTACCAGCGGGGAGCTGTTTTTT
TRBV11-2	NA	TRBJ1-1	NA	CASSFREWTEAFF	TGTGCCAGCAGCTTTAGGGAATGGACTGAAGCTTTCTTT
TRBV6-5	NA	TRBJ2-5	NA	CASSPTQETQYF	TGTGCCAGCAGTCCGACACAAGAGACCCAGTACTTC
TRBV6-5	TRBD1	TRBJ1-4	NA	CASSGQGGGEKLFF	TGTGCCAGCAGCGGACAGGGTGGGGGTGAAAAACTGTTTTTT
TRBV5-1	NA	TRBJ2-1	few	CASSLLSGPYNEQFF	TGCGCCAGCAGCTTACTTAGCGGTCCCTACAATGAGCAGTTCTTC
TRBV5-1	NA	TRBJ2-1	few	CASTSQGFYNEQFF	TGCGCCAGCACCTCACAGGGCTTCTACAATGAGCAGTTCTTC
TRBV19	NA	TRBJ2-3	few	CAARTTSTDTQYF	TGTGCCGCTCGGACAACTAGCACAGATACGCAGTATTTT
TRBV7-2	NA	TRBJ2-3	NA	CASSVDRGTDTQYF	TGTGCCAGCAGCGTGGACAGAGGCACAGATACGCAGTATTTT
TRBV30	NA	TRBJ2-3	NA	CAWRGGGAQTDTQYF	TGTGCCTGGAGAGGAGGGGGGGCGCAGACAGATACGCAGTATTTT
TRBV5-4	NA	TRBJ2-1	few	CASRRVGESYNEQFF	TGTGCCAGCCGCCGAGTAGGAGAATCCTACAATGAGCAGTTCTTC
TRBV29-1	TRBD1	TRBJ2-7	NA	CSASGQTYEQYF	TGCAGCGCGTCGGGACAGACCTACGAGCAGTACTTC
TRBV30	TRBD2	TRBJ2-2	few	CAWRTSGSSAGELFF	TGTGCCTGGAGGACTAGCGGGAGTTCGGCCGGGGAGCTGTTTTTT
TRBV27	TRBD2	TRBJ2-3	NA	CASSRLAGAYRSTDTQYF	TGTGCCAGCAGTAGACTAGCGGGGGCCTATAGGAGCACAGATACGCAGTATTTT
TRBV28	TRBD1	TRBJ1-1	NA	CASSRDRPLNTEAFF	TGTGCCAGCAGTAGGGACAGACCTTTGAACACTGAAGCTTTCTTT
TRBV7-7	NA	TRBJ2-2	NA	CASSRGQYTGELFF	TGTGCTAGCAGCCGCGGACAGTACACCGGGGAGCTGTTTTTT
TRBV29-1	TRBD1	TRBJ1-5	NA	CSVEQGDQPQHF	TGCAGCGTTGAACAGGGGGATCAGCCCCAGCATTTT
TRBV30	NA	TRBJ2-2	few	CALAQNTGELFF	TGTGCCCTAGCCCAGAACACCGGGGAGCTGTTTTTT
TRBV9	TRBD2	TRBJ2-1	NA	CASSVRSGVIHNEQFF	TGTGCCAGCAGCGTTCGTAGCGGGGTTATCCACAATGAGCAGTTCTTC
TRBV10-3	TRBD2	TRBJ2-5	few	CAISALAGQEETQYF	TGTGCCATCAGTGCCTTAGCGGGGCAAGAAGAGACCCAGTACTTC
TRBV10-3	NA	TRBJ2-5	few	CAIRPTHSQETQYF	TGTGCCATCAGACCGACACACTCACAAGAGACCCAGTACTTC
TRBV27	NA	TRBJ1-5	NA	CASSFIPNQPQHF	TGTGCCAGCAGCTTCATACCTAATCAGCCCCAGCATTTT
TRBV5-1	TRBD1	TRBJ2-5	NA	CASSFGQAQETQYF	TGCGCCAGCAGCTTCGGACAGGCCCAAGAGACCCAGTACTTC
TRBV20-1	NA	TRBJ1-1	NA	CSAKGSTEAFF	TGCAGTGCGAAGGGGAGCACTGAAGCTTTCTTT
TRBV18	NA	TRBJ2-7	NA	CASSPREGAFYEQYF	TGTGCCAGCTCACCACGAGAAGGGGCGTTTTACGAGCAGTACTTC
TRBV7-2	TRBD2	TRBJ2-3	NA	CASMRSSGRATDTQYF	TGTGCCAGCATGCGCTCTAGCGGGAGGGCCACAGATACGCAGTATTTT
TRBV5-1	NA	TRBJ2-3	NA	CASSLATGGTDTQYF	TGCGCCAGCAGCCTCGCGACGGGAGGCACAGATACGCAGTATTTT
TRBV7-9	TRBD1	TRBJ2-7	few	CASSKQGADKYF	TGTGCCAGCAGCAAACAGGGGGCAGATAAGTACTTC
TRBV7-2	NA	TRBJ2-3	few	CASSHMRGTDTQYF	TGTGCCAGCAGCCACATGAGAGGAACAGATACGCAGTATTTT
TRBV6-1	TRBD1	TRBJ2-7	NA	CASSWDRGYEQYF	TGTGCCAGCAGTTGGGACAGGGGATACGAGCAGTACTTC
TRBV9	NA	TRBJ2-7	NA	CASSVGYEAGIYEQYF	TGTGCCAGCAGCGTAGGTTATGAGGCAGGGATCTACGAGCAGTACTTC
TRBV7-3	TRBD1	TRBJ2-4	many	CASSMDRGLQYF	TGTGCCAGCAGCATGGACAGGGGTCTCCAGTACTTC
TRBV9	NA	TRBJ2-7	few	CASSVGPDSYEQYF	TGTGCCAGCAGCGTAGGCCCGGACAGCTACGAGCAGTACTTC
TRBV7-9	NA	TRBJ2-1	few	CASSDTTLAPTQFF	TGTGCCAGCAGCGACACCACCCTAGCGCCAACTCAGTTCTTC
TRBV19	NA	TRBJ1-2	NA	CASSVAPRAGGYTF	TGTGCCAGTAGTGTCGCCCCCCGAGCTGGTGGCTACACCTTC
TRBV27	NA	TRBJ2-6	few	CASSLGWGDVRPGANVLTF	TGTGCCAGCAGTTTAGGCTGGGGGGACGTACGCCCTGGGGCCAACGTCCTGACTTTC
TRBV7-3	NA	TRBJ2-5	NA	CASSLEPGPQGTQYF	TGTGCCAGCAGCTTAGAACCGGGACCGCAGGGGACCCAGTACTTC
TRBV2	NA	TRBJ1-5	NA	CASSERGSNQPQHF	TGTGCCAGCAGTGAACGGGGGAGCAATCAGCCCCAGCATTTT
TRBV2	TRBD2	TRBJ2-2	few	CASSETSGGTGELFF	TGTGCCAGCAGTGAGACTAGCGGGGGCACCGGGGAGCTGTTTTTT
TRBV7-9	TRBD2	TRBJ2-5	few	CASSTMRLAGGETQYF	TGTGCCAGCAGCACGATGCGACTAGCGGGAGGGGAGACCCAGTACTTC
TRBV4-3	NA	TRBJ1-5	few	CASSQDGDQPQHF	TGCGCCAGCAGCCAAGATGGGGATCAGCCCCAGCATTTT
TRBV21-1	NA	TRBJ1-2	few	CASSPCPWGYGYTF	TGTGCCAGCAGTCCATGTCCCTGGGGCTATGGCTACACCTTC
TRBV25-1	NA	TRBJ2-5	NA	CASSESGAGETQYF	TGTGCCAGCAGTGAATCAGGGGCGGGAGAGACCCAGTACTTC
TRBV28	TRBD1	TRBJ2-5	few	CASSSGQAETQYF	TGTGCCAGCAGTTCTGGACAGGCAGAGACCCAGTACTTC
TRBV14	TRBD2	TRBJ2-1	few	CASSQADFGLAEGTWSEQFF	TGTGCCAGCAGCCAAGCGGACTTCGGACTAGCGGAGGGGACCTGGAGTGAGCAGTTCTTC
TRBV19	NA	TRBJ2-1	NA	CASSGGRSSYNEQFF	TGTGCCAGTAGTGGGGGACGGAGCTCCTACAATGAGCAGTTCTTC
TRBV7-2	TRBD2	TRBJ2-7	NA	CASSARRSAGGAVEQYF	TGTGCCAGCAGCGCACGGCGGTCGGCGGGAGGGGCCGTCGAGCAGTACTTC
TRBV5-1	TRBD2	TRBJ2-1	few	CASSRLAGVLVYNEQFF	TGCGCCAGCAGCAGACTAGCGGGGGTTTTGGTGTACAATGAGCAGTTCTTC
TRBV25-1	NA	TRBJ1-1	NA	CASRRGRETEAFF	TGTGCCAGCAGGAGGGGGAGAGAGACTGAAGCTTTCTTT
TRBV2	TRBD2	TRBJ2-3	NA	CASSGLAGRTDTQYF	TGTGCCAGCTCCGGACTAGCGGGACGCACAGATACGCAGTATTTT